What follows are 32 T cell receptor beta chains derived from one specimen sequenced in a study of shared clonotypes between healthy human individuals. The assay was immunoSEQ multiplex PCR, and TCRdb's table has in-frame clones only and misses some. The sample has about 1,900,000 clones; about 95% are singletons. The naive CD8 fraction comprised CD45RO-negative cells positively selected for CCR7 and excluded terminally differentiated effector memory CD45RA+ cells. Sequenced input: naive CD8+ T cells sorted from blood. The receptors shown here come from a young man in good health.

The chain joins TRBV6-5 to TRBJ2-5, with D perhaps matching TRBD1 or TRBD2 (5 bases each). Trimming cost V 5 bases and J 5 bases, with 15 bases left between them. CDR3 length: 14 residues. Germline V lookup: CDR1 MNHEY, CDR2 SVGAGI. The CDR3 DNA reads TGTGCCAGCAGTGACCACGTGGGGGAGGAGACCCAGTACTTC. It specifies CASSDHVGEETQYF.

The chain has TRBV25-1 and TRBJ1-6, with 10 bases lining up with TRBD1. CDR1 MGHDK and CDR2 SYGVNS come from the germline V gene. The CDR3 length is 16 residues. V lost 4 bases and J lost 6; bases outside the gene matches: 6. CDR3 bases: TGTGCCAGCAGTGGCGACAGGGGGCGAGGTAATTCACCCCTCCACTTT. It specifies CASSGDRGRGNSPLHF.

The chain has TRBV5-1 and TRBJ2-7, with TRBD1 matching 8 bases. J was trimmed by 2 bases and V by 4 bases; bases with no gene match: 8. The CDR3 is 15 residues long. Germline loops: CDR1 SGHRS, CDR2 YFSETQ. CDR3 region: CASSKDREMPYEQYF. The CDR3, as DNA: TGCGCCAGCAGCAAGGACAGGGAGATGCCCTACGAGCAGTACTTC.

As for this clone: Within the sample, other DNA sequences also encode this same CDR3. This chain connects TRBV4-1 to TRBJ2-1; 10 nucleotides line up with TRBD2. The CDR3 spans 16 residues. Germline CDR1 MGHRA, CDR2 YSYEKL. The V gene end was trimmed by 0 bases and the J gene end by 4 bases; junction bases not matched to a gene: 3. Here the CDR3 DNA reads TGCGCCAGCAGCCAAGAAGGACTAGCGGCTTACAATGAGCAGTTCTTC. Amino acid sequence: CASSQEGLAAYNEQFF.

CDR3 protein: CASSSYGNYGYTF. DNA for the CDR3: TGTGCCAGCAGTTCTTACGGGAACTATGGCTACACCTTC. This chain joins TRBV27 and TRBJ1-2; D is unclear. V was trimmed by 4 bases and J by 2 bases, leaving 8 bases between them. Germline lookup yields CDR1 MNHEY and CDR2 SMNVEV (reference sequence). The CDR3 has 13 amino acids.

The chain couples TRBV4-1 to TRBJ2-7; a possible D gene is TRBD1 (6 bases). Germline V gene lookup returns CDR1 MGHRA and CDR2 YSYEKL. V was pared by 4 bases and J by 4 bases, with 14 bases between. The CDR3 length is 14 residues. The CDR3 is CASSPNPQGYEQYF. The CDR3 bases are TGCGCCAGCAGCCCGAACCCACAGGGTTACGAGCAGTACTTC.

This clone was picked up one time. This chain links TRBV6-5 with TRBJ2-7, with TRBD2 as a possible D gene (6 bases). Between the trimmed V and J ends, which lost 6 bases and 1 base, there was a span of 10 bases. The CDR3 is made up of 13 amino acids. Germline V lookup: CDR1 MNHEY, CDR2 SVGAGI. The CDR3 reads CASSLAYSYEQYF. CDR3 bases: TGTGCCAGCAGCCTAGCGTATTCCTACGAGCAGTACTTC.

The chain carries TRBV2 and TRBJ2-2; 9 nucleotides line up with TRBD2. Trimming took 4 bases from V and 1 from J; bases not matched to a gene: 7. The CDR3 sequence is 17 residues long. CDR1 and CDR2 from the germline V gene are SNHLY and FYNNEI. The CDR3, as DNA: TGTGCCAGCAGTGTAGTGTCTAGCGGGGTGAACACCGGGGAGCTGTTTTTT. Protein product: CASSVVSSGVNTGELFF.

This sequence joins TRBV7-9 and TRBJ1-1, with TRBD1 identical over 7 bases. This CDR3 is 14 amino acids long. After removal of 6 bases from V and 2 bases from J, the junction contained 6 bases not matched to a gene. Germline V gives CDR1 SEHNR, CDR2 FQNEAQ (reference sequence). The CDR3 protein is CASRVGGGNTEAFF. The CDR3 DNA reads TGTGCCAGCAGAGTAGGAGGGGGCAACACTGAAGCTTTCTTT.

CDR3 sequence: CASSQGQDGFYEQYF. The CDR3 nucleotides read TGCGCCAGCAGCCAAGGACAGGACGGATTTTACGAGCAGTACTTC. The rearrangement links TRBV4-1 to TRBJ2-7, with TRBD1 as a possible D gene (6 bases). Deletions cut 1 base from V and 4 bases from J, with 14 bases between. From germline, CDR1 is MGHRA and CDR2 YSYEKL. The CDR3 is 15 amino acids.

Concerning this clone: The sample contains more than one DNA sequence encoding this CDR3. The rearrangement uses TRBV4-3 and TRBJ2-2; TRBD1 is a possible D gene (5 bases). Trimming took 0 bases from V and 5 from J, leaving 10 bases between them. From germline, CDR1 is LGHNA and CDR2 YSLEER. The CDR3 has 15 amino acids. Written as DNA, the CDR3 is TGCGCCAGCAGCCAAGATGGGTCAGGGACCGGGGAGCTGTTTTTT. This codes for CASSQDGSGTGELFF.

This CDR3 is CASSRQDTEAFF. The CDR3 region has the DNA TGCGCCAGCAGCCGACAAGACACTGAAGCTTTCTTT. The rearrangement links TRBV4-1 to TRBJ1-1; D remains ambiguous. Germline lookup yields CDR1 MGHRA and CDR2 YSYEKL. CDR3 length equals 12 residues. Between the trimmed V and J ends, which lost 4 bases and 3 bases, there was a span of 6 bases.

The rearrangement joins TRBV6-5 to TRBJ2-7; 7 positions match TRBD2. This CDR3 contains 15 residues. V trimming: 6 bases; J trimming: 1 base; junction bases outside the gene matches: 9. Germline loops: CDR1 MNHEY, CDR2 SVGAGI. The chain's CDR3 is CASSPLALPSYEQYF. DNA for the CDR3: TGTGCCAGCAGCCCACTAGCGCTTCCATCCTACGAGCAGTACTTC.

V gene TRBV27 combines with J gene TRBJ2-1; 12 bases map to TRBD2. Per the germline V gene, CDR1 is MNHEY and CDR2 is SMNVEV (reference sequence). V shed 6 bases and J 9 bases; nucleotides not matched to a gene: 9. The CDR3 spans 15 residues. The CDR3 is CASSNGLAGFGEQFF. CDR3 nucleotides: TGTGCCAGCAGCAATGGACTAGCGGGGTTCGGTGAGCAGTTCTTC.

This clone appeared once. The chain uses TRBV6-5 and TRBJ1-1, with TRBD1 matching over 8 bases. Germline V gene sequence: CDR1 MNHEY, CDR2 SVGAGI. The CDR3 extends over 14 amino acids. J gave up 7 bases and V 2 bases, and 6 bases lay outside the gene matches. CDR3 sequence (DNA): TGTGCCAGCAGTTACGGCGGGACAGGCCTTGAAGCTTTCTTT. The encoded protein is CASSYGGTGLEAFF.

V and J are TRBV13 and TRBJ1-6, with TRBD1 identical over 8 bases. The V segment lost 2 bases and the J segment 3 bases; nucleotides outside the gene matches: 3. The CDR3 spans 16 residues. Germline V gene data show CDR1 as PRHDT and CDR2 as FYEKMQ (reference sequence). The CDR3 loop reads CASSLQGADYNSPLHF. In DNA, the CDR3 is TGTGCCAGCAGCTTACAGGGGGCGGACTATAATTCACCCCTCCACTTT.

The rearrangement joins TRBV28 to TRBJ2-1; perhaps TRBD2 as D (6 bases). Germline loops: CDR1 MDHEN, CDR2 SYDVKM. The CDR3 totals 13 residues. V dropped 8 bases and J dropped 8 bases, with 16 bases sitting between them. CDR3 sequence: CASVREAGDEQFF. Here the CDR3 DNA reads TGTGCCAGCGTAAGGGAGGCCGGAGATGAGCAGTTCTTC. Full variable domain (remainder filled in from reference TRBV28 and TRBJ2-1): DVKVTQSSRYLVKRTGEKVFLECVQDMDHENMFWYRQDPGLGLRLIYFSYDVKMKEKGDIPEGYSVSREKKERFSLILESASTNQTSMYLCASVREAGDEQFFGPGTRLTVL.

The chain recombines TRBV6-5 with TRBJ2-3; TRBD2 matches at 9 bases. Germline V gene lookup returns CDR1 MNHEY and CDR2 SVGAGI. The CDR3 covers 15 residues. V shed 2 bases, J shed 6 bases, and the junction held 6 bases outside the gene matches. CDR3 bases: TGTGCCAGCAGTTACCGGCGGGGGGGTCCGGATACGCAGTATTTT. Translated: CASSYRRGGPDTQYF.

V usage is TRBV6-5 and J usage is TRBJ2-1, with D perhaps assigned TRBD1 or TRBD2 (6 bases each). Per germline, CDR1 MNHEY and CDR2 SVGAGI. This CDR3 is 14 amino acids long. The V gene lost 6 bases and the J gene lost 8 bases, with 17 bases spanning the gap. CDR3 nucleotides: TGTGCCAGCAGGGGTGGGGGGCGCATCTATGAGCAGTTCTTC. It specifies CASRGGGRIYEQFF.

The chain couples TRBV5-4 to TRBJ2-7, with D hard to call. Trimming took off 3 bases at V and 2 bases at J, with 9 bases between the two ends. CDR1 and CDR2 (germline): SGHNT, YYREEE (reference sequence). The CDR3 spans 13 residues. The CDR3 DNA sequence: TGTGCCAGCAGCTCGGACCAAACCTACGAGCAGTACTTC. Its translation is CASSSDQTYEQYF.

The chain joins TRBV4-2 to TRBJ2-1; 8 bases are a match to TRBD1. Germline CDR1 and CDR2: LGHNA and YNFKEQ. Trimming removed 2 bases from V and 6 bases from J; junction bases left unmatched: 12. The CDR3 runs to 17 residues. The CDR3 region has the DNA TGTGCCAGCAGCCAACGCCCAGAACAGGGGGTTGGCAATGAGCAGTTCTTC. Amino acid sequence: CASSQRPEQGVGNEQFF.

The rearrangement links TRBV6-1 to TRBJ1-1; D gene uncertain. V dropped 4 bases and J dropped 0 bases, with 9 bases sitting between them. CDR1 and CDR2 (germline): MNHNS, SASEGT. The CDR3 sequence is 14 residues long. The CDR3 spells CASSAHSLNTEAFF. The CDR3 DNA reads as TGTGCCAGCAGTGCCCATAGTTTGAACACTGAAGCTTTCTTT.

Worth noting for this clone: The identical CDR3 is also encoded by other nucleotide sequences in the sample. V and J are TRBV4-1 and TRBJ1-5; tentatively, D is TRBD1 (6 bases). V was trimmed by 4 bases and J by 4 bases, leaving 8 bases between them. This CDR3 contains 13 residues. Looked up from germline, CDR1 is MGHRA and CDR2 is YSYEKL. The CDR3 nucleotides read TGCGCCAGCAGCCCCACAGGGAATCAGCCCCAGCATTTT. It codes for CASSPTGNQPQHF.

The chain joins TRBV4-3 to TRBJ2-5; 10 bases fit TRBD2. Trimming removed 0 bases from V and 14 bases from J; junction bases left unmatched: 15. The CDR3 covers 16 residues. CDR1 and CDR2 from the germline V gene are LGHNA and YSLEER. This CDR3 is CASSQDLPAGLAGVYF. CDR3 nucleotides: TGCGCCAGCAGCCAAGATCTCCCCGCGGGGCTAGCGGGAGTCTACTTC.

Regarding this clone: Other DNA sequences from this sample encode an identical CDR3 as well. The V and J genes are TRBV30 and TRBJ1-2; weak D call: TRBD1 (6 bases). Germline CDR1 is GTSNPN and CDR2 is SVGIG (reference sequence). This CDR3 comprises 14 residues. Trimming took off 0 bases at V and 3 bases at J, with 11 bases between the two ends. The DNA for the CDR3 is TGTGCCTGGAGTGTACAGGGTTTGGACTATGGCTACACCTTC. As protein: CAWSVQGLDYGYTF.

This clone was seen a handful of times. The chain couples TRBV30 to TRBJ1-5; 8 positions agree with TRBD1. There are 15 residues in the CDR3. V shed 1 base and J 5 bases; nucleotides not matched to a gene: 7. Looked up from germline, CDR1 is GTSNPN and CDR2 is SVGIG (reference sequence). The CDR3: CAWSAGQGGYQPQHF. CDR3 nucleotide sequence: TGTGCCTGGAGTGCCGGACAGGGAGGCTATCAGCCCCAGCATTTT.

This chain joins TRBV30 and TRBJ1-1, with D unclear. The V end was cut by 2 bases, the J end by 11 bases, with 9 bases between. The germline V gene encodes CDR1 GTSNPN and CDR2 SVGIG (reference sequence). This CDR3 spans 10 amino acids. The CDR3 region has the DNA TGTGCCTGGAGTCACACTACGGCTTTCTTT. It encodes CAWSHTTAFF. Full variable domain (rest looked up from reference TRBV30 and TRBJ1-1): SQTIHQWPATLVQPVGSPLSLECTVEGTSNPNLYWYRQAAGRGLQLLFYSVGIGQISSEVPQNLSASRPQDRQFILSSKKLLLSDSGFYLCAWSHTTAFFGQGTRLTVV.

The V call is TRBV28, the J call TRBJ2-7; possible D gene TRBD1, 6 bases. The CDR3 contains 18 residues. V lost 6 bases to trimming and J lost 3 bases, with 27 bases between them. Germline V lookup: CDR1 MDHEN, CDR2 SYDVKM. CDR3 region: CASSLSHRETVVSYEQYF. The CDR3 region has the DNA TGTGCCAGCAGCCTTTCCCACAGGGAAACAGTGGTAAGCTACGAGCAGTACTTC.

V usage is TRBV4-1 and J usage is TRBJ2-1; 7 bases are a match to TRBD1. CDR1 MGHRA and CDR2 YSYEKL come from the germline V gene. The V segment lost 2 bases and the J segment 5 bases; nucleotides outside the gene matches: 9. The CDR3 sequence is 16 residues long. The CDR3 is CASSQQQGLGNNEQFF. The CDR3 nucleotides read TGCGCCAGCAGCCAACAACAGGGGTTGGGAAACAATGAGCAGTTCTTC.

V and J are TRBV19 and TRBJ2-7; 7 bases fit TRBD2. The J segment lost 7 bases and the V segment lost 3 bases, leaving 12 bases of the junction unmatched. Germline V lookup: CDR1 LNHDA, CDR2 SQIVND (reference sequence). This CDR3 region has 15 residues. The CDR3 region is CASSMASGGDWEQYF. As DNA, the CDR3 is TGTGCCAGTAGTATGGCTAGCGGAGGGGATTGGGAGCAGTACTTC.

This chain connects TRBV27 to TRBJ2-7; 8 bases align to TRBD2. CDR1 and CDR2 from the germline V gene are MNHEY and SMNVEV (reference sequence). The CDR3 runs 15 residues. Germline trimming cut 3 bases from V and 0 bases from J; bases unmatched to any gene: 4. CDR3 loop: CASSFGRESSYEQYF. In DNA form, the CDR3 reads TGTGCCAGCAGTTTCGGGAGGGAAAGCTCCTACGAGCAGTACTTC.

The rearrangement uses TRBV6-1 and TRBJ2-7; 9 nucleotides align to TRBD2. Germline CDR1 is MNHNS and CDR2 is SASEGT. This CDR3 region has 16 residues. Unmatched junction bases numbered 6, after V lost 0 bases and J lost 3 bases. The CDR3 reads CASSEAAAGGSYEQYF. The CDR3 region has the DNA TGTGCCAGCAGTGAAGCAGCGGCGGGGGGGAGCTACGAGCAGTACTTC.